The source of this TCR beta chain is a study of cytomegalovirus exposure and HLA in healthy donors. Study summary: Later, an analysis reported that the roughly 120 validation repertoires had used the same platform as the 500 to 800 first-cohort repertoires.

Repertoires were generated with immunoSEQ multiplex PCR, while TCRdb's copy carries only in-frame clones and drops some. Seen here are approximately 180,000 clones, more than 75% observed once, and the top ten hold 2% to 3%. This clone was observed once. Its antigen is unknown. Study-level results: Subsequent analysis showed first-cohort TCR clusters tending to co-occur in 120 or so validation repertoires.

The germline CDR1 and CDR2 sequences are MDHEN and SYDVKM. V dropped 6 bases and J dropped 4; count of bases not matched to a gene: 6. The CDR3 has 14 residues. V gene TRBV28 combines with J gene TRBJ1-1, with 9 bases fitting TRBD1. Sequencing was carried out using PBMCs. This receptor was taken from a man aged 18 to 35 in good health and CMV-seropositive. CDR3 sequence: CASSWDREVTEAFF. CDR3 nucleotides: TGTGCCAGCAGCTGGGACAGGGAGGTCACTGAAGCTTTCTTT.